The 2 T cell receptor beta chains given below trace back to one sample, sequenced in a study of regulatory T cells in long-lasting Graves disease. Arm-PCR of CDR3 regions and iRepertoire HTBI primers were the basis on which TCR beta libraries were built. TCRdb passed the multiplex PCR reads through MiXCR, listing each CDR3 protein once. Of about 540,000 distinct CDR3 sequences in the sample, roughly 13% were seen once. The time point here: newly diagnosed GD, antithyroid drugs for less than 3 months. There was RNA extracted from PBMCs, and the TCR library was made from it. Another study also made use of these data, one on T cells in Graves' hyperthyroidism and ophthalmopathy.

This sample comprised peripheral blood mononuclear cells (PBMCs), obtained at new diagnosis, from a patient treated with antithyroid drugs. Every receptor here comes from a man aged 25 to 40 with Graves disease.

This clonotype was seen at least ten times. CDR3 sequence (DNA): TGCAGCGTTCGATGGTCGATCGGGGATACGCAGTATTTT. Encoded protein: CSVRWSIGDTQYF. The chain links TRBV29-1 to TRBJ2-3; D call uncertain. V gave up 5 bases and J gave up 6 bases, with 15 bases separating them. The CDR3 spans 13 residues. Germline V lookup: CDR1 SQVTM, CDR2 ANQGSEA.

The rearrangement uses TRBV30 and TRBJ1-1; D might be TRBD1 (5 bases). Germline V CDR1 and CDR2: GTSNPN, SVGIG (reference sequence). The CDR3 contains 13 residues. V shed 0 bases and J shed 0 bases, with 5 bases lying between them. CDR3 sequence: CAWSVQVNTEAFF. The CDR3 DNA reads as TGTGCCTGGAGTGTACAGGTGAACACTGAAGCTTTCTTT.